This TCR beta chain was profiled in a study of T-cell memory formation after mild COVID-19. A word on this clonotype: The junction departs from the called germline gene at one end, perhaps through a read error.

TCRdb redid the calling of the 5' RACE reads with MiXCR, one entry per CDR3 protein. The sample shows roughly 70,000 distinct CDR3 sequences, over 15% of them seen only once. This TCR derives from an adult woman who had mild COVID-19 (a few samples of this study predate the infection). Cell type and time point are not known. Sequences were obtained from PBMCs or a T cell subset sorted from them (not recorded which).

The CDR3 DNA follows: TGTGCCAGCAGTTTAGCCGGGGGACAGGGAAGGATGGGTGCTGGAAACACCATATATTTT. Protein product: CASSLAGGQGRMGAGNTIYF. J is TRBJ1-3 and V is TRBV7-2; 9 positions match TRBD1. The CDR3 contains 20 residues. The germline V gene encodes CDR1 SGHTA and CDR2 FQGNSA.